This passage covers 27 T cell receptor beta chains from one sample sequenced in a study of post-analysis software for immune sequencing data. TCR beta cDNA libraries included unique molecular identifiers. TCRdb independently ran MiXCR on the PCR reads; one entry per CDR3 protein. Among over 150,000 distinct CDR3 sequences listed, roughly 40% were seen once. This specimen consisted of blood, obtained after autologous hematopoietic stem cell transplantation. The receptors were sampled from a girl aged 5-17 years with multiple sclerosis.

The rearrangement joins TRBV6-2 or TRBV6-3 to TRBJ2-3, with D possibly TRBD2 on 6 matching bases. The germline V gene encodes CDR1 MNHEY and CDR2 SVGEGT. V shed 7 bases and J shed 2 bases, with 16 bases lying between them. This CDR3 comprises 15 residues. CDR3 DNA: TGTGCCAGCACCGAATTAGGCGGGAACACAGATACGCAGTATTTT. It encodes CASTELGGNTDTQYF.

In its sample, this clonotype was seen many times. V is TRBV12-3 or TRBV12-4 and J is TRBJ2-1; 11 bases are a match to TRBD1. J was trimmed by 0 bases and V by 10 bases; bases with no gene match: 14. The CDR3 spans 18 residues. CDR3 DNA sequence: TGTGCCACTACCTTCCCGGGACAGGGGGTCGCCTCCTACAATGAGCAGTTCTTC. It codes for CATTFPGQGVASYNEQFF.

The chain is built from TRBV12-3 or TRBV12-4 and TRBJ2-7; possibly TRBD1 for D (8 bases). The DNA matches TRBJ2-5 better at its end, which makes the J call doubtful. CDR3 length: 16 amino acids. CDR3 sequence: CASSMRRQGRAETQYF. The CDR3 DNA is TGTGCCAGCAGTATGAGGAGACAGGGGAGGGCGGAGACCCAGTACTTC.

The chain uses TRBV20-1 and TRBJ1-5; D not certain. The CDR3 is made up of 14 amino acids. V gave up 0 bases and J gave up 4 bases, with 10 bases separating them. Germline values: CDR1 DFQATT, CDR2 SNEGSKA (reference sequence). The CDR3 protein is CSARDLGVNQPQHF. CDR3 in DNA: TGCAGTGCTAGAGATCTGGGAGTGAATCAGCCCCAGCATTTT.

This clonotype showed up just a few times. V usage is TRBV3-1 and J usage is TRBJ2-1, with TRBD2 identical over 9 bases. The CDR3 loop spans 18 amino acids. V trimming: 0 bases; J trimming: 8 bases; junction bases outside the gene matches: 14. CDR1 is LGHDT, CDR2 YNNKEL, per germline (reference sequence). The CDR3 coding sequence is TGTGCCAGCAGCCAAGATTGGGGTTTTAGCGGGAGTGTTTATGAGCAGTTCTTC. As protein: CASSQDWGFSGSVYEQFF.

This clonotype was counted many times. The chain joins TRBV12-3 or TRBV12-4 to TRBJ2-7; D is possibly TRBD1 (5 bases). Trimming stripped 3 bases from V and 0 bases from J, with 9 bases between. The CDR3 loop spans 14 amino acids. This CDR3 is CASSFGGASYEQYF. The CDR3 region has the DNA TGTGCCAGCAGTTTCGGTGGGGCCTCCTACGAGCAGTACTTC.

This clonotype was seen repeatedly, ten times or more. This chain links TRBV15 with TRBJ2-3; the D is unclear. The length of the CDR3 is 15 residues. Trimming removed 0 bases at V and 6 bases at J, with 13 bases between. Germline V CDR1 and CDR2: LNHNV, YYDKDF (reference sequence). The CDR3 nucleotides are TGTGCCACCAGCAGAGATAGTAACGGCGTCGATACGCAGTATTTT. It is translated as CATSRDSNGVDTQYF.

This clonotype has more than one count but fewer than ten. The CDR3 is CASSYRSNEKLFF. CDR3 nucleotide sequence: TGTGCCAGCAGTTACAGATCTAATGAAAAACTGTTTTTT. The chain carries TRBV6-6 and TRBJ1-4, with D unresolved. CDR1 is MNHNY, CDR2 SVGAGI, per germline (reference sequence). This CDR3 has 13 residues. V was clipped by 2 bases and J by 3 bases, with 4 bases between them.

The chain is built from TRBV4-1 and TRBJ1-4; D uncertain. CDR3 length equals 13 residues. Trimming removed 3 bases from V and 8 bases from J, with 10 bases in between. Germline V CDR1 and CDR2: MGHRA, YSYEKL. The CDR3 here is CASSHQTGEKLFF. The CDR3 DNA reads as TGCGCCAGCAGCCATCAAACCGGGGAAAAACTGTTTTTT.

The chain links TRBV7-9 to TRBJ2-1; no firm D call. Looked up from germline, CDR1 is SEHNR and CDR2 is FQNEAQ (reference sequence). V lost 6 bases, J lost 4 bases, and 16 bases lay in between. CDR3 length equals 15 residues. CDR3 sequence reads: CASSQEIAGYNEQFF. Here the CDR3 DNA reads TGTGCCAGCAGTCAGGAAATAGCTGGGTACAATGAGCAGTTCTTC.

The chain combines TRBV18 with TRBJ2-5, with TRBD1 matching 7 bases. From germline, CDR1 is KGHSH and CDR2 LQKENI. V lost 6 bases, J lost 6 bases, and 13 bases stayed unmatched. CDR3 length: 15 amino acids. CDR3 sequence (DNA): TGTGCCAGCTCCCCCTCCGAAGGGGGCAGACAGACCCAGTACTTC. Translated, it gives CASSPSEGGRQTQYF.

The sample holds a few counts of this clonotype. This chain joins TRBV5-1 and TRBJ2-1, with D possibly matching TRBD2 (6 bases). V was pared by 4 bases and J by 0 bases, with 11 bases between. Germline V CDR1 and CDR2: SGHRS, YFSETQ. CDR3 length equals 15 residues. This chain's CDR3 is CASSGGGSSYNEQFF. CDR3 DNA sequence: TGCGCCAGCAGCGGGGGAGGAAGCTCCTACAATGAGCAGTTCTTC.

V usage is TRBV15 and J usage is TRBJ1-2; 7 bases line up with TRBD1. V gave up 1 base and J gave up 3 bases; unmatched junction bases: 11. Germline V gene data show CDR1 as LNHNV and CDR2 as YYDKDF (reference sequence). There are 17 residues in the CDR3. CDR3 coding DNA: TGTGCCACCAGCAGAGGAAAACAATGGGACAGACACTATGGCTACACCTTC. Amino acid sequence: CATSRGKQWDRHYGYTF.

This clonotype was detected a few times. The V call is TRBV12-3 or TRBV12-4, the J call TRBJ2-7; D remains unclear. The CDR3 sequence is 13 residues long. V gave up 6 bases and J gave up 7 bases, with 16 bases separating them. The CDR3 nucleotides are TGTGCCAGCAGCCCCGCGTTGGGGTTGGAGCAGTACTTC. The encoded protein is CASSPALGLEQYF.

This clonotype was counted only a few times. The V and J genes are TRBV28 and TRBJ2-3, with no clear D. Germline loops: CDR1 MDHEN, CDR2 SYDVKM. The V gene lost 2 bases and the J gene lost 4 bases, with 13 bases spanning the gap. The CDR3 length is 15 residues. CDR3 sequence (DNA): TGTGCCAGCAGTTTAACCGGGTTACTTGCAGATACGCAGTATTTT. Protein product: CASSLTGLLADTQYF.

This chain connects TRBV3-1 to TRBJ1-6; no reliable D call. This CDR3 is 19 amino acids long. Trimming removed 0 bases at V and 7 bases at J, with 22 bases between. The germline CDR1 and CDR2 sequences are LGHDT and YNNKEL (reference sequence). For the CDR3, the DNA is TGTGCCAGCAGCCAAGATAAGCCCTATATGGTCAGGAGCAATTCACCCCTCCACTTT. Translated, it gives CASSQDKPYMVRSNSPLHF.

On this clonotype: The junction departs from the called germline gene at one end, perhaps through a read error. This chain connects TRBV7-9 to TRBJ2-1; TRBD2 aligns across 10 bases. The end of the DNA is better explained by TRBJ2-7, so the J call may be wrong. CDR3 size: 16 residues. Per the germline V gene, CDR1 is SEHNR and CDR2 is FQNEAQ (reference sequence). CDR3 DNA sequence: TGTGCCAACAGCTTAATCGGGACTAGCGACCGCAATGAGCAGTACTTC. Encoded protein: CANSLIGTSDRNEQYF.

This clonotype was seen a few times. The V and J genes are TRBV11-1 and TRBJ2-1; TRBD2 matches at 7 bases. V was clipped by 2 bases and J by 7 bases; unmatched bases: 5. The CDR3 contains 14 residues. Germline assignment: CDR1 SGHAT and CDR2 FQDESV (reference sequence). As DNA, the CDR3 is TGTGCCAGCAGCTTATGGGCGGGAGTTAATGAGCAGTTCTTC. This translates into CASSLWAGVNEQFF.

The V gene is TRBV24-1, the J gene TRBJ1-2; D remains unclear. Germline V gene sequence: CDR1 KGHDR, CDR2 SFDVKD. The CDR3 extends over 13 amino acids. With 4 bases removed from V and 4 bases from J, the gap between germline ends came to 9 bases. The chain's CDR3 is CATSDPRGYGYTF. The DNA of the CDR3 is TGTGCCACCAGTGACCCTCGAGGCTATGGCTACACCTTC.

This clonotype was seen many times. This chain joins TRBV29-1 and TRBJ1-2, with unresolved D. Germline V gene data show CDR1 as SQVTM and CDR2 as ANQGSEA. Deletions cut 4 bases from V and 6 bases from J, with 18 bases between. This CDR3 comprises 14 residues. In nucleotides, the CDR3 is TGCAGCGTTGGTGAGCAGTCAGTAGGGAATGGCTACACCTTC. Amino acids: CSVGEQSVGNGYTF.

Notes on this clonotype: Just one base apart from a much larger clone, this may be a read error. The chain is built from TRBV29-1 and TRBJ2-4, with TRBD2 matching over 13 bases. The trim removed 1 base at V and 13 bases at J, leaving 19 bases unmatched. The CDR3 is 18 amino acids. CDR1 is SQVTM and CDR2 is ANQGSEA in the germline V gene. CDR3 sequence reads: CSVEARGLAGERSYGQYF. In DNA, the CDR3 is TGCAGCGTTGAAGCTCGAGGACTAGCGGGAGAGAGGTCCTACGGGCAGTACTTC.

The CDR3 reads CASSLTSVSTDTQYF. CDR3 sequence (DNA): TGTGCCAGCAGCTTGACTAGCGTAAGCACAGATACGCAGTATTTT. The chain is built from TRBV5-5 and TRBJ2-3; 7 bases are a match to TRBD2. The CDR3 loop spans 15 amino acids. Germline trimming cut 1 base from V and 0 bases from J; bases unmatched to any gene: 2. Germline lookup yields CDR1 SGHKS and CDR2 YYEKEE (reference sequence).

The rearrangement links TRBV7-9 to TRBJ2-2; 10 nucleotides agree with TRBD2. CDR3 length: 18 residues. V lost 5 bases and J lost 1; bases outside the gene matches: 10. Germline V gene sequence: CDR1 SEHNR, CDR2 FQNEAQ (reference sequence). CDR3 protein: CASSRKASGRVNTGELFF. The CDR3 DNA reads as TGTGCCAGCAGCCGTAAGGCTAGCGGGAGAGTGAACACCGGGGAGCTGTTTTTT.

Many counts were recorded for this clonotype. The V and J genes are TRBV7-9 and TRBJ2-1, with D unclear. The CDR3 sequence is 12 residues long. The V end lost 5 bases, the J end lost 4 bases, and 6 bases lay between the germline ends. The germline V gene encodes CDR1 SEHNR and CDR2 FQNEAQ (reference sequence). CDR3 nucleotide sequence: TGTGCCAGCAGCCAACTATACAATGAGCAGTTCTTC. Residues: CASSQLYNEQFF.

This rearrangement joins TRBV7-9 to TRBJ2-3; D is uncertain. The germline V gene has CDR1 SEHNR and CDR2 FQNEAQ (reference sequence). V dropped 5 bases and J dropped 0 bases, with 24 bases sitting between them. CDR3 length equals 19 residues. CDR3 DNA sequence: TGTGCCAGCAGCCCAAAGACGGCAGCGTCCTCCAAGAGCACAGATACGCAGTATTTT. Translation: CASSPKTAASSKSTDTQYF.

The sample holds many counts of this clonotype. The chain links TRBV12-3 or TRBV12-4 to TRBJ2-1; tentatively, D is TRBD2 (6 bases). This CDR3 has 14 residues. The V end was cut by 3 bases, the J end by 2 bases, with 8 bases between. Here the CDR3 reads CASSFGGPYNEQFF. The CDR3 nucleotides are TGTGCCAGCAGTTTCGGGGGTCCCTACAATGAGCAGTTCTTC.

This clonotype was counted a few times. The chain recombines TRBV12-3 or TRBV12-4 with TRBJ2-7; possible D gene TRBD2, 6 bases. The CDR3 is 15 amino acids. V lost 5 bases, J lost 0 bases, and 14 bases lay in between. CDR3 residues: CASSTFGGSSYEQYF. The CDR3 region has the DNA TGTGCCAGCAGTACCTTTGGAGGGAGCTCCTACGAGCAGTACTTC.